This T cell receptor beta chain was documented in a study of glioma-infiltrating T cells. The iRepertoire nested amplicon-rescue multiplex PCR amplified TCR alpha and beta CDR3s from RNA. TCRdb reanalysed the multiplex PCR reads using MiXCR and keeps one entry per CDR3 protein. Of about 180,000 distinct CDR3 sequences listed, about 47% are singletons. V gave up 5 bases and J gave up 8 bases, with 19 bases separating them. The CDR3 has 14 amino acids. CDR1 is DFQATT, CDR2 SNEGSKA, per germline (reference sequence). The chain joins TRBV20-1 to TRBJ2-1; D is possibly TRBD2 (6 bases). Sequencing was performed on glioma tissue, nonneoplastic brain tissue, or PBMCs (not recorded which). The sequence was obtained from a human donor with low-grade glioma or glioblastoma, undergoing nonglioma brain surgery, or in good health (not recorded which). DNA for the CDR3: TGCAGTGCTCCAAAACCGGGAGAGGGAGATGAGCAGTTCTTC. Amino acids: CSAPKPGEGDEQFF.